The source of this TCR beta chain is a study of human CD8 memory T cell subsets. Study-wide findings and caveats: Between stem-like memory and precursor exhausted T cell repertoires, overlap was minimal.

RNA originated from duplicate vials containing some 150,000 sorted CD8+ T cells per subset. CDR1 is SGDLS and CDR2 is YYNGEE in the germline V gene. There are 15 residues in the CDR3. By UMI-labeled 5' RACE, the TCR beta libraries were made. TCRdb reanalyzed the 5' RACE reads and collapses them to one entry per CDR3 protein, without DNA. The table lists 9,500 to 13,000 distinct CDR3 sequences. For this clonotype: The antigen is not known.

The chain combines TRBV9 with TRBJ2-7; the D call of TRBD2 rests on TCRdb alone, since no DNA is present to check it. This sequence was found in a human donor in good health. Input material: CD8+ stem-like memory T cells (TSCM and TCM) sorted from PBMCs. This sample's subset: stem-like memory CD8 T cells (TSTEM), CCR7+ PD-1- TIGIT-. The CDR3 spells CASSASGTSDYEQYF.